This T cell receptor (beta chain) originates from a study of identical twins. The V gene end was trimmed by 3 bases and the J gene end by 1 base; junction bases not matched to a gene: 5. The V gene's germline CDR1 is DFQATT and CDR2 SNEGSKA (reference sequence). The CDR3 spans 15 residues. Using its own MiXCR run on the 5' RACE reads, TCRdb lists one record per CDR3 protein. Altogether 460,000 or so distinct CDR3 sequences are present, over 12% being singletons, with the ten largest covering 0.5% to 0.65%. This same sample was also part of a study on yellow fever vaccine responses in identical twins.

This clonotype was obtained from a young woman in good health. Source material: CD4+ T cells sorted from blood. The V and J genes are TRBV20-1 and TRBJ2-5; 10 bases are a match to TRBD2. The CDR3 region is CSASSLAGGQETQYF. CDR3 sequence (DNA): TGCAGTGCTAGTTCCTTAGCGGGGGGCCAAGAGACCCAGTACTTC.